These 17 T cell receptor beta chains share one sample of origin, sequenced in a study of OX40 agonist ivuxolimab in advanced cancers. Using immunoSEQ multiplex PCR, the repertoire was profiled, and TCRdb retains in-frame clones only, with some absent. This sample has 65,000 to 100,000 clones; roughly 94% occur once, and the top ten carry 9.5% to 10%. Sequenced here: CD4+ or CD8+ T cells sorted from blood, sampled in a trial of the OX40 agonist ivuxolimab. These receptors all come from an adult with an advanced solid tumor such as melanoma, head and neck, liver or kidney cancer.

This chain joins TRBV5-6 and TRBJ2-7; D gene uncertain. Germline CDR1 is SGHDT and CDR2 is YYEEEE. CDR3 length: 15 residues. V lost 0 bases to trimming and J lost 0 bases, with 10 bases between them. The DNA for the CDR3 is TGTGCCAGCAGCTTGGGTAACAGTTACTCCTACGAGCAGTACTTC. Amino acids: CASSLGNSYSYEQYF. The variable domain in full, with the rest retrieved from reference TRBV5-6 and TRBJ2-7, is DAGVTQSPTHLIKTRGQQVTLRCSPKSGHDTVSWYQQALGQGPQFIFQYYEEEERQRGNFPDRFSGHQFPNYSSELNVNALLLGDSALYLCASSLGNSYSYEQYFGPGTRLTVT.

CDR3: CASSPGPNYEQYF. The CDR3 nucleotides read TGCGCCAGCAGCCCCGGGCCCAACTACGAGCAGTACTTC. The chain employs TRBV4-1 and TRBJ2-7; no clear D. The germline V gene has CDR1 MGHRA and CDR2 YSYEKL. The ends were cut back, 4 bases at V and 3 bases at J, with 10 bases in the middle. The CDR3 has 13 amino acids.

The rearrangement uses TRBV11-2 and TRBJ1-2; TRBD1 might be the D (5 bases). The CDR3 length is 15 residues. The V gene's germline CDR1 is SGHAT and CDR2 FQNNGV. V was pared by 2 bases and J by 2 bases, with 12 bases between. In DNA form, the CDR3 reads TGTGCCAGCAGCTTAACCGACAGTGGGAACTATGGCTACACCTTC. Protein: CASSLTDSGNYGYTF. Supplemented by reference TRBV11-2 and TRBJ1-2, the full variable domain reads EAGVAQSPRYKIIEKRQSVAFWCNPISGHATLYWYQQILGQGPKLLIQFQNNGVVDDSQLPKDRFSAERLKGVDSTLKIQPAKLEDSAVYLCASSLTDSGNYGYTFGSGTRLTVV.

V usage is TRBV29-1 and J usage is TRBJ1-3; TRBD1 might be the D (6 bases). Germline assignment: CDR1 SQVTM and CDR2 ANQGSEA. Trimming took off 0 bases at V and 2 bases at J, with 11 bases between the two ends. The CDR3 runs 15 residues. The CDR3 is CSVEDPDRPGNTIYF. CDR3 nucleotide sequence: TGCAGCGTTGAAGATCCCGACAGGCCTGGAAACACCATATATTTT.

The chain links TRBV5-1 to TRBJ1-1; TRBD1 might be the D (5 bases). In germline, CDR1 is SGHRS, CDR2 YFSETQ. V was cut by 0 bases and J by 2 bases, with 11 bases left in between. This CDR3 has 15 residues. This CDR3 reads CASSLEGRGNTEAFF. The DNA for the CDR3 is TGCGCCAGCAGCTTGGAAGGGAGGGGAAACACTGAAGCTTTCTTT.

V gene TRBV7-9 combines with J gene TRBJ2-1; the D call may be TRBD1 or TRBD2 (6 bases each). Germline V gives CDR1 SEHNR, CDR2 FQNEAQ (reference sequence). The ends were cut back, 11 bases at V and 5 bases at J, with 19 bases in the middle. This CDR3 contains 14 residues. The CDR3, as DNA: TGTGCCGGTAATCGGGGGCCTAAGGACAATGAGCAGTTCTTC. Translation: CAGNRGPKDNEQFF.

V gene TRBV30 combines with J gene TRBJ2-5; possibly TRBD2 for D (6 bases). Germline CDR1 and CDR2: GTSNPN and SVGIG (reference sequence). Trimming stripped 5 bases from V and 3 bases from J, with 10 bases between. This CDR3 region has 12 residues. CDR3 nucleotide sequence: TGTGCCTGGGGGAGGACCGAAGAGACCCAGTACTTC. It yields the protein CAWGRTEETQYF.

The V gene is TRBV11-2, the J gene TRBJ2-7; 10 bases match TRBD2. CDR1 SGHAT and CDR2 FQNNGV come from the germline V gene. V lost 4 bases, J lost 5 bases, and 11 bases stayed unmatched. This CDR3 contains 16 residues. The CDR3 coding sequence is TGTGCCAGCAGCTCCTCCTCTAGCGGGAGAGAGGACGAGCAGTACTTC. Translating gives CASSSSSSGREDEQYF.

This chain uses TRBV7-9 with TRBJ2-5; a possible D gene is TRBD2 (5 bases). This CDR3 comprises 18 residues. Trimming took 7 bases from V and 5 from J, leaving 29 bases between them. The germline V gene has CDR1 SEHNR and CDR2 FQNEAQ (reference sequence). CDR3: CASTYLEGIRGPTETQYF. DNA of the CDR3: TGTGCCAGCACCTATCTAGAAGGGATTAGAGGGCCAACGGAGACCCAGTACTTC.

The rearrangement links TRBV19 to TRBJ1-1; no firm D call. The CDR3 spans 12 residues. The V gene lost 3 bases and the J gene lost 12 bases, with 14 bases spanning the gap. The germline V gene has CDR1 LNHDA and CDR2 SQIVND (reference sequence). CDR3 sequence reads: CASSIGGALTFF. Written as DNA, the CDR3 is TGTGCCAGTAGTATTGGTGGAGCCCTGACTTTCTTT.

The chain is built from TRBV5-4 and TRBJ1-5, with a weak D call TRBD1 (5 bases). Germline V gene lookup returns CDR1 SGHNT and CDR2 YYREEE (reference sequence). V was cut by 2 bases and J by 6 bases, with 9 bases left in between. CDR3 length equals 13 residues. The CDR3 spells CASSFGGGQPQHF. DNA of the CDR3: TGTGCCAGCAGCTTCGGGGGGGGTCAGCCCCAGCATTTT. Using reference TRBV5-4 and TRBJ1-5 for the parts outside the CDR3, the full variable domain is ETGVTQSPTHLIKTRGQQVTLRCSSQSGHNTVSWYQQALGQGPQFIFQYYREEENGRGNFPPRFSGLQFPNYSSELNVNALELDDSALYLCASSFGGGQPQHFGDGTRLSIL.

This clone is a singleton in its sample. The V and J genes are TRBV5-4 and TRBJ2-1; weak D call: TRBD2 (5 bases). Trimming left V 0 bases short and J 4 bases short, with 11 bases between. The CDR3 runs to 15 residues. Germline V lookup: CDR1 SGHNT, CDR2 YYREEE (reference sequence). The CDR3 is CASSLVGKGYNEQFF. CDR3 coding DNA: TGTGCCAGCAGCTTGGTCGGGAAGGGATACAATGAGCAGTTCTTC.

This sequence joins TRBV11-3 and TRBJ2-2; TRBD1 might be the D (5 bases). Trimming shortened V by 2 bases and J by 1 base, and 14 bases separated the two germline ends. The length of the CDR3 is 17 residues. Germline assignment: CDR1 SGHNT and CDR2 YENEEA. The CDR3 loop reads CASSLLSDRMNTGELFF. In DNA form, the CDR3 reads TGTGCCAGCAGCTTACTAAGCGACAGAATGAACACCGGGGAGCTGTTTTTT.

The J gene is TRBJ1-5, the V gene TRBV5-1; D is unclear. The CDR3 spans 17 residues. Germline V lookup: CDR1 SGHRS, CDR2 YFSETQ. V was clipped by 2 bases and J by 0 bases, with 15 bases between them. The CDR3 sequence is CASSFQLVGSSNQPQHF. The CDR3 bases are TGCGCCAGCAGCTTCCAACTTGTGGGGAGTAGCAATCAGCCCCAGCATTTT.

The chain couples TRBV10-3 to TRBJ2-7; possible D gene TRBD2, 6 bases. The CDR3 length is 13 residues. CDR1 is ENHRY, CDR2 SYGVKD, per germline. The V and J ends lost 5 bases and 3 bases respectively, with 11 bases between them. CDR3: CAISSGTYYEQYF. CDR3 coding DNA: TGTGCCATCAGTTCCGGGACTTACTACGAGCAGTACTTC.

The CDR3 loop is CASSRIRGAEDTQYF. The CDR3 nucleotides are TGTGCCAGTAGTAGGATCAGGGGGGCGGAAGATACGCAGTATTTT. The chain uses TRBV19 and TRBJ2-3; possibly TRBD1 for D (7 bases). Germline V gene data show CDR1 as LNHDA and CDR2 as SQIVND (reference sequence). Trimming left V 4 bases short and J 5 bases short, with 16 bases between. The CDR3 has 15 amino acids.

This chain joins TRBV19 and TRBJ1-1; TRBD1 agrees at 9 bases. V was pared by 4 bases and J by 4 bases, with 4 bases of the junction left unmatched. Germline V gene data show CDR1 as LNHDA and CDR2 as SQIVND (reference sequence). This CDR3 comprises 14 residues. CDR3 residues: CASSSGTGITEAFF. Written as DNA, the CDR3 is TGTGCCAGTAGTAGCGGGACAGGGATCACTGAAGCTTTCTTT.